What follows are 11 T cell receptor beta chains derived from one specimen sequenced in a study of T-cell reconstitution after alpha-beta-depleted transplantation in children. Using unique molecular identifiers, the investigators prepared the TCRbeta library. A single record per CDR3 protein comes from TCRdb applying MiXCR to the PCR reads. The table records 200,000 or so distinct CDR3 sequences, about 6% of them present only once. This specimen consisted of PBMCs, obtained before TCRalphabeta/CD19-depleted stem cell transplant. The receptors were gathered from a girl less than two years old with combined immunodeficiency, due to receive a stem cell transplant.

This clonotype was detected ten times or more. The rearrangement links TRBV28 to TRBJ2-2, with D perhaps matching TRBD1 (6 bases). The CDR3 has 14 residues. V dropped 2 bases and J dropped 7 bases, with 11 bases sitting between them. Germline CDR1 is MDHEN and CDR2 is SYDVKM. CDR3 bases: TGTGCCAGCAGTTTAAGGGGGTCAGGCGGGGAGCTGTTTTTT. Amino acids: CASSLRGSGGELFF.

This clonotype was observed at least ten times. The chain is built from TRBV6-1 and TRBJ1-1; TRBD1 matches 7 bases. Germline loops: CDR1 MNHNS, CDR2 SASEGT. The CDR3 covers 14 residues. Trimming removed 7 bases from V and 0 bases from J; junction bases left unmatched: 5. The CDR3 loop reads CASTVDRVNTEAFF. The DNA for the CDR3 is TGTGCCAGCACCGTAGACAGGGTGAACACTGAAGCTTTCTTT.

This clonotype was recorded at least ten times. This rearrangement joins TRBV13 to TRBJ2-7; D gene ambiguous. This CDR3 is 13 amino acids long. Germline V gives CDR1 PRHDT, CDR2 FYEKMQ (reference sequence). The V end was cut by 1 base, the J end by 6 bases, with 10 bases between. CDR3 DNA sequence: TGTGCCAGCAGCTTAGCGCTCATCGGCGAGCAGTACTTC. This translates into CASSLALIGEQYF.

This clonotype was recorded at least ten times. The gene calls are TRBV5-1 and TRBJ1-2, with 9 bases aligning to TRBD1. This CDR3 spans 14 amino acids. Germline lookup yields CDR1 SGHRS and CDR2 YFSETQ. Trimming at V came to 4 bases and at J to 5 bases, leaving 6 bases not matched to a gene. The CDR3 coding sequence is TGCGCCAGCAGCGGTACCGGGACAGGGTATGGCTACACCTTC. It translates to CASSGTGTGYGYTF.

This clonotype occurred many times. This chain uses TRBV28 with TRBJ2-7; 8 bases line up with TRBD1. The CDR3 is made up of 12 amino acids. V gave up 5 bases and J gave up 5 bases; unmatched junction bases: 2. Germline lookup yields CDR1 MDHEN and CDR2 SYDVKM. CDR3 coding DNA: TGTGCCAGCAGTCCGGACAGGGACGAGCAGTACTTC. Residues: CASSPDRDEQYF.

This clonotype was counted at least ten times. V and J are TRBV12-3 or TRBV12-4 and TRBJ2-4; TRBD2 aligns across 10 bases. J lost 14 bases, V lost 3 bases, and 7 bases had no gene match. The CDR3 totals 13 residues. DNA for the CDR3: TGTGCCAGCAGTTTTAGCAGCGGGGGGGTTGAGTACTTC. Translating it yields CASSFSSGGVEYF.

Ten or more counts support this clonotype. The V call is TRBV2, the J call TRBJ1-1; D remains unclear. Per germline, CDR1 SNHLY and CDR2 FYNNEI. V lost 6 bases and J lost 1, with 18 bases in between. The CDR3 contains 16 residues. The CDR3 nucleotides are TGTGCCAGCAGAGTTGGGAAGGCGGGTCCGAACACTGAAGCTTTCTTT. It translates to CASRVGKAGPNTEAFF.

The table lists this clonotype with many counts. This chain uses TRBV7-9 with TRBJ1-1; D not resolved. Per germline, CDR1 SEHNR and CDR2 FQNEAQ (reference sequence). V lost 4 bases to trimming and J lost 5 bases, with 20 bases between them. The CDR3 extends over 16 amino acids. CDR3 amino acids: CASSSPPSSSGTEAFF. CDR3 nucleotide sequence: TGTGCCAGCAGCTCCCCCCCCTCCTCAAGCGGAACTGAAGCTTTCTTT.

There are a few counts of this clonotype. This chain's CDR3 is CASSVGLAGANNPYEQYF. For the CDR3, the DNA is TGTGCCAGCAGCGTAGGGCTAGCGGGGGCCAATAACCCCTACGAGCAGTACTTC. The chain employs TRBV9 and TRBJ2-7, with TRBD2 identical over 10 bases. With V trimmed by 0 bases and J by 2 bases, 11 bases remained unmatched. This CDR3 is 18 amino acids long. Per germline, CDR1 SGDLS and CDR2 YYNGEE.

This clonotype was counted ten times or more. The rearrangement joins TRBV4-1 to TRBJ2-3; D is perhaps TRBD1 or TRBD2 (5 bases each). Germline V gene data show CDR1 as MGHRA and CDR2 as YSYEKL. Trimming took off 3 bases at V and 7 bases at J, with 14 bases between the two ends. The length of the CDR3 is 14 residues. CDR3 sequence: CASSQNLWGNTQYF. DNA of the CDR3: TGCGCCAGCAGCCAGAACCTATGGGGGAATACGCAGTATTTT.

This clonotype was counted many times. The chain employs TRBV4-1 and TRBJ1-2; D ambiguous. From germline, CDR1 is MGHRA and CDR2 YSYEKL. The CDR3 is 13 residues long. With 3 bases removed from V and 4 bases from J, the gap between germline ends came to 9 bases. As DNA, the CDR3 is TGCGCCAGCAGCCACGACTCCGTCTATGGCTACACCTTC. The encoded protein is CASSHDSVYGYTF.